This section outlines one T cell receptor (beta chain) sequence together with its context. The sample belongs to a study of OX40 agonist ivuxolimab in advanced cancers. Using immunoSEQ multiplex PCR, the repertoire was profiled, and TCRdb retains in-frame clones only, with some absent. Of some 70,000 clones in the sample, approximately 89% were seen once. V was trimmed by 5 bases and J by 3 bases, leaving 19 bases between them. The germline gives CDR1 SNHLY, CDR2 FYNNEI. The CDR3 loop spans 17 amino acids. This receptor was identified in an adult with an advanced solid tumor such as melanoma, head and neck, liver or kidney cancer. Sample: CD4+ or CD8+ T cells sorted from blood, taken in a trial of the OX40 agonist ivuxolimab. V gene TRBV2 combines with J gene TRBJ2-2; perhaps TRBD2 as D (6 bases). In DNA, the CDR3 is TGTGCCAGCAGTCAGCTGGGACGGAGGGTGGACACCGGGGAGCTGTTTTTT. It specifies CASSQLGRRVDTGELFF.